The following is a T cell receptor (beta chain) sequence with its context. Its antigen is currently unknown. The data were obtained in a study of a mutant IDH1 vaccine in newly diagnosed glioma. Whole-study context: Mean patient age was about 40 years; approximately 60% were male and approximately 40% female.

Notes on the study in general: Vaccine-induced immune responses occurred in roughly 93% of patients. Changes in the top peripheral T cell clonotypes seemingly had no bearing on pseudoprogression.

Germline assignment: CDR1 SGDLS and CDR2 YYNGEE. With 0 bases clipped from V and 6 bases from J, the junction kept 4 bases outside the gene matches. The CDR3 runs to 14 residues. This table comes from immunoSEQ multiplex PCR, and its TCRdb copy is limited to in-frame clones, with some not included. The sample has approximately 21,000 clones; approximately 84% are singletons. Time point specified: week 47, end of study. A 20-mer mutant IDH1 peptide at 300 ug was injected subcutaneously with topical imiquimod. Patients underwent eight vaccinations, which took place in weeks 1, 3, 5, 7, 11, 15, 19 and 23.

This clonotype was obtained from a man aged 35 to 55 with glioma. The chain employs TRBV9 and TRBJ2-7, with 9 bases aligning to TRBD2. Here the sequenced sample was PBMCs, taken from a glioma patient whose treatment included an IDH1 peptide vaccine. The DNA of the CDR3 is TGTGCCAGCAGCGTAGTCGCAGCGGGAGGCGAGCAGTACTTC. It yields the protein CASSVVAAGGEQYF.